This T cell receptor (beta chain) was captured by sequencing in a study of OX40 agonist ivuxolimab in advanced cancers. Study context: From 23 to 79 years was the age range, with a mean of around 54 years, and around 80% were male.

Clones were sequenced by immunoSEQ multiplex PCR, and TCRdb holds only the in-frame ones, with some missing. The profile shows about 130,000 clones, about nine tenths of them singletons. V lost 4 bases and J lost 6, with 16 bases in between. The CDR3 has 14 residues. Germline-derived CDR1 and CDR2 are SGHTS and YDEGEE. This clone has a single count. Its antigen remains unknown. Broader study findings: Low levels of normalized T-cell clonal expansion also appeared in some nonresponders. Expanded clones tended on average to be more numerous among CD8+ T cells than CD4+.

The chain employs TRBV5-8 and TRBJ1-2; D possibly corresponds to TRBD1 (5 bases). The origin of this receptor is an adult with an advanced solid tumor such as melanoma, head and neck, liver or kidney cancer. Sequencing was performed on CD4+ or CD8+ T cells sorted from blood, taken in a trial of the OX40 agonist ivuxolimab. CDR3 amino acids: CASSPGGGRDGYTF. In nucleotides, the CDR3 is TGTGCCAGCAGCCCGGGGGGTGGGAGAGATGGCTACACCTTC.